The present TCR beta chain was sequenced within a study of neurological immune-mediated disorders. Whole-study findings and limits: The expanded clones of different subjects shared no CDR3 amino acid sequences (suggesting private repertoires in all groups). The most TCR clonal expansion was seen in HTLV-1-associated myelopathy, whereas the least was seen in multiple sclerosis, below the level in healthy controls.

The CDR3 runs 15 residues. J lost 5 bases, V lost 6 bases, and 12 bases had no gene match. Germline V gene sequence: CDR1 MDHEN, CDR2 SYDVKM. The time point was: longitudinal time-point 1 (baseline). By 5'RACE with 10-nucleotide random UMIs, the cDNA was made. Sequencing runs each generated in excess of 190 million TCR-beta sequences derived from 15-18 subjects. TCRdb passed the 5' RACE reads through MiXCR, listing each CDR3 protein once. The sample lists some 71,000 distinct CDR3 sequences; 10% were seen once. This clonotype was seen at least ten times. The antigen is undetermined. The rearrangement joins TRBV28 to TRBJ2-5; 7 bases match TRBD2. Sequencing was done on a sample of PBMCs. This clonotype was sampled from a man aged 25 to 40 in good health. CDR3 nucleotide sequence: TGTGCCAGCAGACTCGGCGGCGGGAGCCCGGAGACCCAGTACTTC. Protein: CASRLGGGSPETQYF.